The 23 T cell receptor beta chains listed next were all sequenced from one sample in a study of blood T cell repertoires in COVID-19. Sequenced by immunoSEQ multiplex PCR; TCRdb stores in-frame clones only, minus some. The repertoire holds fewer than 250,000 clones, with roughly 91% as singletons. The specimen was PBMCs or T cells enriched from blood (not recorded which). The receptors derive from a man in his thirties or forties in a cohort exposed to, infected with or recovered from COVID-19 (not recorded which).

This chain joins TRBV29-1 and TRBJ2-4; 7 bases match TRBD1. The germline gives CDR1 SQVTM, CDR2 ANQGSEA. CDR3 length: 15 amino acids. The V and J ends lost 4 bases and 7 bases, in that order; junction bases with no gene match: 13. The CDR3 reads CSVAHLEGAVNIQYF. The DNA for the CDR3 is TGCAGCGTTGCCCACCTAGAGGGGGCCGTGAACATTCAGTACTTC. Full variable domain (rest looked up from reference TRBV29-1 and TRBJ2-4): SAVISQKPSRDICQRGTSLTIQCQVDSQVTMMFWYRQQPGQSLTLIATANQGSEATYESGFVIDKFPISRPNLTFSTLTVSNMSPEDSSIYLCSVAHLEGAVNIQYFGAGTRLSVL.

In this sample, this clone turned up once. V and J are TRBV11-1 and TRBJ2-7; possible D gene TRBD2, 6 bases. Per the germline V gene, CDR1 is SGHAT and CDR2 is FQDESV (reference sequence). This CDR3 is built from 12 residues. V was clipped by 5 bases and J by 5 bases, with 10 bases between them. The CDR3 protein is CASSAGFHEQYF. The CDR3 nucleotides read TGTGCCAGCAGCGCGGGGTTCCACGAGCAGTACTTC. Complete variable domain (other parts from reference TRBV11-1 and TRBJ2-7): EAEVAQSPRYKITEKSQAVAFWCDPISGHATLYWYRQILGQGPELLVQFQDESVVDDSQLPKDRFSAERLKGVDSTLKIQPAELGDSAMYLCASSAGFHEQYFGPGTRLTVT.

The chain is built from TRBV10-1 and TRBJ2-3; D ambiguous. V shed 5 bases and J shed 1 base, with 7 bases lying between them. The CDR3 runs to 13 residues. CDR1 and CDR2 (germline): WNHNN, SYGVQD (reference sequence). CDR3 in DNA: TGCGCCAGCAGTCTTTTCGGCACAGATACGCAGTATTTT. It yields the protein CASSLFGTDTQYF.

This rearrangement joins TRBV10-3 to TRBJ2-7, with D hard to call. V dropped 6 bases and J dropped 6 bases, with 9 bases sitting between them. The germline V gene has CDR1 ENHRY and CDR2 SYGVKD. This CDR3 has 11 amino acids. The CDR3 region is CAISKTGEQYF. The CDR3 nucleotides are TGTGCCATCAGCAAAACGGGCGAGCAGTACTTC.

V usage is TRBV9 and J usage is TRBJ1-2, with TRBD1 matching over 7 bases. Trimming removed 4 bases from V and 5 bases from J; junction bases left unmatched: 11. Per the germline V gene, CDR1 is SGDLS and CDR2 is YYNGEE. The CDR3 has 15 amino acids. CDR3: CASSPQTGRLYGYTF. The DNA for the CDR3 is TGTGCCAGCAGCCCCCAGACAGGGAGGCTTTATGGCTACACCTTC.

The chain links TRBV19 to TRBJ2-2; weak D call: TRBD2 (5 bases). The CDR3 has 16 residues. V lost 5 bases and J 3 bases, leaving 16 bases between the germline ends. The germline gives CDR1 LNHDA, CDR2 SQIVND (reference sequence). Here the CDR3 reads CASSWTPGSYTGELFF. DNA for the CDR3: TGTGCCAGTAGTTGGACTCCGGGTTCCTACACCGGGGAGCTGTTTTTT.

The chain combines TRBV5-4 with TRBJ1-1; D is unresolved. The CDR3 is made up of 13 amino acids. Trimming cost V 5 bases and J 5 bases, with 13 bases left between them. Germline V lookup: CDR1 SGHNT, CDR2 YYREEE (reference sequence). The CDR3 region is CASRAPQTTEAFF. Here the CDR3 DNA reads TGTGCCAGCAGAGCCCCCCAGACAACTGAAGCTTTCTTT.

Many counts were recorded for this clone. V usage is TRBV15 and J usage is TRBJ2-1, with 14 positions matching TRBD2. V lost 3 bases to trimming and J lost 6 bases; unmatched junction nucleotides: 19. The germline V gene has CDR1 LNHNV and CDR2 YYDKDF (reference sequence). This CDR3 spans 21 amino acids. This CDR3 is CATSRTVPTGTSGGRGNEQFF. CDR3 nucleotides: TGTGCCACCAGCAGGACCGTACCTACTGGGACTAGCGGGGGCCGGGGCAATGAGCAGTTCTTC. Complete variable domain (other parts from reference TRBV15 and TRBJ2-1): DAMVIQNPRYQVTQFGKPVTLSCSQTLNHNVMYWYQQKSSQAPKLLFHYYDKDFNNEADTPDNFQSRRPNTSFCFLDIRSPGLGDTAMYLCATSRTVPTGTSGGRGNEQFFGPGTRLTVL.

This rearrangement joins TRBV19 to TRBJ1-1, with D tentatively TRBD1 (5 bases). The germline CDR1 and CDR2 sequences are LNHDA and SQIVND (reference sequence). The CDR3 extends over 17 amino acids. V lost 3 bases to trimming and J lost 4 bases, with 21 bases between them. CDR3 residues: CASSIGQGLWEGTEAFF. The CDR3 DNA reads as TGTGCCAGTAGTATTGGTCAGGGCCTTTGGGAGGGCACTGAAGCTTTCTTT. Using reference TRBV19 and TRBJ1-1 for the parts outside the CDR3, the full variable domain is DGGITQSPKYLFRKEGQNVTLSCEQNLNHDAMYWYRQDPGQGLRLIYYSQIVNDFQKGDIAEGYSVSREKKESFPLTVTSAQKNPTAFYLCASSIGQGLWEGTEAFFGQGTRLTVV.

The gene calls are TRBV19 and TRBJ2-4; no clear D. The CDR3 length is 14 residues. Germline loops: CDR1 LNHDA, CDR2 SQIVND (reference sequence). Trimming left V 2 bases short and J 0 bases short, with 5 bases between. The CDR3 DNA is TGTGCCAGTAGTATATCGGTAGCCAAAAACATTCAGTACTTC. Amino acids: CASSISVAKNIQYF. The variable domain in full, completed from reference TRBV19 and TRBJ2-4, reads DGGITQSPKYLFRKEGQNVTLSCEQNLNHDAMYWYRQDPGQGLRLIYYSQIVNDFQKGDIAEGYSVSREKKESFPLTVTSAQKNPTAFYLCASSISVAKNIQYFGAGTRLSVL.

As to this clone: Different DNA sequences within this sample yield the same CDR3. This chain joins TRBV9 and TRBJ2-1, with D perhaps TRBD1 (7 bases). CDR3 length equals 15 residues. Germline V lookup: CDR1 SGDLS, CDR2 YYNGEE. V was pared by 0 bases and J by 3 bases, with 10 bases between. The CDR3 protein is CASSVAGDSYNEQFF. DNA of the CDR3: TGTGCCAGCAGCGTAGCGGGGGACAGCTACAATGAGCAGTTCTTC.

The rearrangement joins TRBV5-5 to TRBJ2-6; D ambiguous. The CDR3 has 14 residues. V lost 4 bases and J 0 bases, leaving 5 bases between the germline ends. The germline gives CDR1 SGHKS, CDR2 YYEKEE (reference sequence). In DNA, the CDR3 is TGTGCCAGCAGCATGAGCTCTGGGGCCAACGTCCTGACTTTC. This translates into CASSMSSGANVLTF.

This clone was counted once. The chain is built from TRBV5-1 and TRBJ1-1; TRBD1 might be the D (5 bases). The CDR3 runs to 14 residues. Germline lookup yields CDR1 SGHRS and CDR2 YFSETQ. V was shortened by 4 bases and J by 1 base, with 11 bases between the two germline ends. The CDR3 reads CASSQQTANTEAFF. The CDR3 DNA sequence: TGCGCCAGCAGCCAACAGACAGCGAACACTGAAGCTTTCTTT.

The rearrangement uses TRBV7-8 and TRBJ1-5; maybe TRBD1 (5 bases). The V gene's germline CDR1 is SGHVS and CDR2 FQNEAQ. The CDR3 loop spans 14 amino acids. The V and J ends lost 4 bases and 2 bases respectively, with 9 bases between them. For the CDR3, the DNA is TGTGCCAGCAGCTCAGGGCCCGGCAATCAGCCCCAGCATTTT. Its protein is CASSSGPGNQPQHF.

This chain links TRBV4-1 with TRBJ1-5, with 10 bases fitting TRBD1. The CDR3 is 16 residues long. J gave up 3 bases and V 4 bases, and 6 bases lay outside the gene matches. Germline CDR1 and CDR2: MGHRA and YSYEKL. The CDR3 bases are TGCGCCAGCAGCCTCACCGGGACAGGGGACAATCAGCCCCAGCATTTT. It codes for CASSLTGTGDNQPQHF.

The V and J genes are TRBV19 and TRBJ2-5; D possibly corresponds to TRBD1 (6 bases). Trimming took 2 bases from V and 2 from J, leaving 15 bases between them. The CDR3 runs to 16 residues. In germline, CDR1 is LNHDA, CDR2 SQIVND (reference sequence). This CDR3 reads CASSIFQGSGQETQYF. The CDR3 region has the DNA TGTGCCAGTAGTATATTCCAGGGGTCGGGGCAAGAGACCCAGTACTTC.

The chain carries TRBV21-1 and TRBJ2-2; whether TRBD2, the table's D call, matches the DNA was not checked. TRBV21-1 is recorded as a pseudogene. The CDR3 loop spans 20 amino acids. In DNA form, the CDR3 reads TGTGCCAGCAGCAAAACCGGGAGGCATGTTGACCCCCTTGACACCGGGGAGCTGTTTTTT. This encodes CASSKTGRHVDPLDTGELFF.

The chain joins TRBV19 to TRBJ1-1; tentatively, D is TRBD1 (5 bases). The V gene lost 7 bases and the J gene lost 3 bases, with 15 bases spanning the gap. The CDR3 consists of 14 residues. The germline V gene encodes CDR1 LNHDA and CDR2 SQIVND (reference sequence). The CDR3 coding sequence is TGTGCCAGTACCGGGGGGGGACTTGACACTGAAGCTTTCTTT. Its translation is CASTGGGLDTEAFF. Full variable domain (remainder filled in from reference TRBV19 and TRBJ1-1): DGGITQSPKYLFRKEGQNVTLSCEQNLNHDAMYWYRQDPGQGLRLIYYSQIVNDFQKGDIAEGYSVSREKKESFPLTVTSAQKNPTAFYLCASTGGGLDTEAFFGQGTRLTVV.

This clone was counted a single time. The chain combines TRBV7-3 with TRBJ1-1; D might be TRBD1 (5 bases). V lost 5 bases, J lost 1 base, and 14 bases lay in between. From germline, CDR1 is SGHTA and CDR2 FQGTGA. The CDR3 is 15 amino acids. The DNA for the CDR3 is TGTGCCAGCAGCCCACAAGGGACTGCGAACACTGAAGCTTTCTTT. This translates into CASSPQGTANTEAFF.

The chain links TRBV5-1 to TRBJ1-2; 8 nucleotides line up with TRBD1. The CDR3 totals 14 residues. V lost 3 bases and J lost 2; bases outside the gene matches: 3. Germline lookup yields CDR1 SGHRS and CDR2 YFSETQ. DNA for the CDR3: TGCGCCAGCAGCTCTGACAGGGGAAACTATGGCTACACCTTC. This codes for CASSSDRGNYGYTF.

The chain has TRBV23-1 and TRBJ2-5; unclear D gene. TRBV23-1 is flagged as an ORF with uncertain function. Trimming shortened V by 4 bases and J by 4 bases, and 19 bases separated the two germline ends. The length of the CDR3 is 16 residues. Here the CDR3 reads CASSRVGSQASETQYF. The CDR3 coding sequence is TGCGCCAGCAGTCGTGTTGGCAGTCAGGCGTCAGAGACCCAGTACTTC.

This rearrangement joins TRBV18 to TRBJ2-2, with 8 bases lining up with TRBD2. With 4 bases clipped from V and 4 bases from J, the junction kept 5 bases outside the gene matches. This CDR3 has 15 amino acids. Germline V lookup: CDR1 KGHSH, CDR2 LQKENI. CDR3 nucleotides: TGTGCCAGCTCACACGGGACTAGGAGCACCGGGGAGCTGTTTTTT. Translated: CASSHGTRSTGELFF.

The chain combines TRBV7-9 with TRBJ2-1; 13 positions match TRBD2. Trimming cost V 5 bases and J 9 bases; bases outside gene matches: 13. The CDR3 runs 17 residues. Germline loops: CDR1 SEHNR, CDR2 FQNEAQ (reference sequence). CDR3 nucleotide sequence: TGTGCCAGCAGCCCGTTACCACTAGCGGGAGGGCCGGGTGAGCAGTTCTTC. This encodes CASSPLPLAGGPGEQFF.